A single sample gave rise to the 14 T cell receptor beta chains below, sequenced in a study of human T cells and chemical hapten exposure. TCRdb fed the RACE reads into MiXCR, producing one record per CDR3 protein. The repertoire includes roughly 380,000 distinct CDR3 sequences, 4% to 6% of them detected once, and just over 2.5% sits in the top ten. As for time point: pre-sensitization, week 0. Treatment indicated: therapeutic diphenylcyclopropenone sensitization with weekly scalp DPC. Sequencing was performed on whole blood, taken in connection with sensitization to the hapten diphenylcyclopropenone (DPC). The receptors shown here come from a woman aged 45 to 65 with alopecia areata. Some clones in this sample may be carry-over from other donors' samples.

This clonotype was seen more than once but under ten times. The chain employs TRBV18 and TRBJ1-5; no clear D. Germline CDR1 is KGHSH and CDR2 is LQKENI. V was cut by 6 bases and J by 2 bases, with 14 bases left in between. The CDR3 consists of 15 residues. The CDR3 reads CASSGEGFGNQPQHF. In DNA, the CDR3 is TGTGCCAGCTCCGGCGAGGGATTCGGCAATCAGCCCCAGCATTTT.

This clonotype was seen a few times. The gene calls are TRBV10-3 and TRBJ2-2; D uncertain. In germline, CDR1 is ENHRY, CDR2 SYGVKD. The CDR3 is made up of 11 amino acids. The V end lost 0 bases, the J end lost 11 bases, and 4 bases lay between the germline ends. The CDR3 nucleotides read TGTGCCATCAGTGAGTCGAGAGAGCTGTTTTTT. Its protein product is CAISESRELFF.

In this sample, this clonotype turned up many times. The CDR3 DNA reads TGTGCCAGCAGTTTAAATGGGGGCTACACCTTC. Translation gives CASSLNGGYTF. The chain links TRBV2 to TRBJ1-2, with unresolved D. CDR3 length: 11 amino acids. CDR1 and CDR2 (germline): SNHLY, FYNNEI. Trimming stripped 5 bases from V and 8 bases from J, with 9 bases between.

This rearrangement joins TRBV12-5 to TRBJ2-1; 8 bases fit TRBD2. Unmatched junction bases numbered 8, after V lost 2 bases and J lost 5 bases. The CDR3 length is 16 residues. CDR1 is LGHNT and CDR2 is FRNRAP in the germline V gene. The CDR3 nucleotides read TGTGCTAGTGGTTTGCCGGGAGCGGGGGACCACAATGAGCAGTTCTTC. It is translated as CASGLPGAGDHNEQFF.

The chain recombines TRBV24-1 with TRBJ1-5, with 9 bases matching TRBD1. This CDR3 contains 16 residues. Germline V gives CDR1 KGHDR, CDR2 SFDVKD. The ends lost 4 bases at V and 7 bases at J; junction bases unmatched: 10. DNA for the CDR3: TGTGCCACCAGTGACGACGGGACAGGGCCTTCGCAGCCCCAGCATTTT. Translating it yields CATSDDGTGPSQPQHF.

The chain carries TRBV6-2 or TRBV6-3 and TRBJ2-5; TRBD1 is a possible D gene (6 bases). Germline CDR1 reads MNHEY; CDR2 reads SVGEGT. V was clipped by 5 bases and J by 3 bases, with 13 bases between them. CDR3 length: 14 amino acids. This chain's CDR3 is CASSRNRVEETQYF. CDR3 DNA sequence: TGTGCCAGCAGTCGGAACAGGGTAGAAGAGACCCAGTACTTC.

This rearrangement joins TRBV28 to TRBJ2-1, with TRBD1 identical over 8 bases. Losses at the gene ends were 6 bases for V and 4 bases for J; bases not matched to a gene: 8. The length of the CDR3 is 15 residues. CDR1 and CDR2 from the germline V gene are MDHEN and SYDVKM. Here the CDR3 reads CASRPSGTGYNEQFF. The CDR3 nucleotides are TGTGCCAGCAGACCATCCGGGACAGGATACAATGAGCAGTTCTTC.

CDR3 in DNA: TGTGCCACCAGCAGAGACCTAGGCACCGGGGAGCTGTTTTTT. This sequence encodes CATSRDLGTGELFF. The chain links TRBV15 to TRBJ2-2; D remains unclear. Germline values: CDR1 LNHNV, CDR2 YYDKDF (reference sequence). The length of the CDR3 is 14 residues. V dropped 0 bases and J dropped 4 bases, with 6 bases sitting between them.

The table lists this clonotype with a few counts. V is TRBV4-2 and J is TRBJ1-5, with 10 bases aligning to TRBD1. V shed 1 base and J 4 bases; nucleotides not matched to a gene: 4. The germline V gene encodes CDR1 LGHNA and CDR2 YNFKEQ. This CDR3 comprises 16 residues. CDR3 protein: CASSQGQGAGNQPQHF. The CDR3 DNA is TGTGCCAGCAGCCAAGGACAGGGGGCCGGGAATCAGCCCCAGCATTTT.

The chain recombines TRBV20-1 with TRBJ1-1; D remains unclear. The V end was cut by 4 bases, the J end by 0 bases, with 12 bases between. Germline V gives CDR1 DFQATT, CDR2 SNEGSKA (reference sequence). This CDR3 region has 14 residues. The CDR3 region is CSATGDAVNTEAFF. CDR3 DNA sequence: TGCAGTGCTACAGGAGACGCCGTGAACACTGAAGCTTTCTTT.

The chain has TRBV6-5 and TRBJ1-5, with TRBD1 matching 7 bases. The ends lost 5 bases at V and 1 base at J; junction bases unmatched: 8. CDR3 size: 16 residues. From germline, CDR1 is MNHEY and CDR2 SVGAGI. CDR3 loop: CASSARQGSSNQPQHF. The CDR3 DNA follows: TGTGCCAGCAGTGCAAGACAGGGCAGCAGCAATCAGCCCCAGCATTTT.

This clonotype has at least ten counts. The chain uses TRBV3-1 and TRBJ2-7; the D is unclear. CDR1 LGHDT and CDR2 YNNKEL come from the germline V gene (reference sequence). This CDR3 comprises 12 residues. The ends were cut back, 8 bases at V and 5 bases at J, with 13 bases in the middle. CDR3 in DNA: TGTGCCAGCCAACTTGGAGTCGACGAGCAGTACTTC. Its translation: CASQLGVDEQYF.

This clonotype was observed many times. The chain couples TRBV14 to TRBJ2-7, with 14 bases identical to TRBD2. Trimming cost V 5 bases and J 7 bases; bases outside gene matches: 16. The CDR3 is 18 amino acids. Looked up from germline, CDR1 is SGHDN and CDR2 is FVKESK. The CDR3 here is CASSFGTRQGLAGVEQYF. The CDR3 DNA is TGTGCCAGCAGCTTTGGAACTCGACAGGGACTAGCGGGGGTTGAGCAGTACTTC.

The table lists this clonotype with many counts. The J gene is TRBJ1-2, the V gene TRBV2, with TRBD1 as a possible D gene (6 bases). Germline-derived CDR1 and CDR2 are SNHLY and FYNNEI. This CDR3 has 12 amino acids. With 7 bases removed from V and 3 bases from J, the gap between germline ends came to 9 bases. In nucleotides, the CDR3 is TGTGCCAGCAATAACAGGGACTATGGCTACACCTTC. This translates into CASNNRDYGYTF.